What follows are 13 T cell receptor beta chains derived from one specimen sequenced in a study of molecular identifiers for immune sequencing clone quantification. TCRdb re-derived calls from the PCR reads in MiXCR, one entry per CDR3 protein. The sample contains approximately 500,000 distinct CDR3 sequences, around 23% of which appear only once. Sequencing was performed on naive CD8+ T cells from blood, with Jurkat cell RNA spiked in. Subset of the sample: FACS-sorted CD8+CD4-CCR7+CD45RA+ naive T cells. The receptor set was obtained from a human donor in good health. Some libraries in this study had Jurkat cell RNA spiked in.

The V and J genes are TRBV4-3 and TRBJ2-7; D possibly corresponds to TRBD1 (6 bases). Per the germline V gene, CDR1 is LGHNA and CDR2 is YSLEER. This CDR3 contains 14 residues. The germline V and J ends were trimmed by 0 bases and 6 bases, with 12 bases remaining between them. The CDR3 here is CASSQERQALEQYF. In nucleotides, the CDR3 is TGCGCCAGCAGCCAAGAGAGACAGGCCCTCGAGCAGTACTTC.

This chain joins TRBV7-6 and TRBJ2-1; D not certain. CDR1 is SGHVS, CDR2 FNYEAQ, per germline. V was trimmed by 1 base and J by 7 bases, leaving 23 bases between them. The CDR3 has 18 residues. This chain's CDR3 is CASSLERLGLNGLNEQFF. The CDR3 DNA is TGTGCCAGCAGCTTAGAGCGTTTGGGGTTGAACGGTTTGAATGAGCAGTTCTTC.

This clonotype was observed a few times. The gene calls are TRBV5-5 and TRBJ1-1; the D is unclear. CDR3 length equals 14 residues. V was clipped by 2 bases and J by 5 bases, with 13 bases between them. The V gene's germline CDR1 is SGHKS and CDR2 YYEKEE (reference sequence). The CDR3 protein is CASSFSGIGTEAFF. The CDR3 DNA follows: TGTGCCAGCAGCTTTTCGGGAATCGGGACTGAAGCTTTCTTT.

The gene calls are TRBV20-1 and TRBJ2-7; D unclear. V lost 1 base to trimming and J lost 3 bases, with 16 bases between them. Germline V gene data show CDR1 as DFQATT and CDR2 as SNEGSKA (reference sequence). The CDR3 totals 15 residues. The CDR3 nucleotides read TGCAGTGCTAGAGCCCCCGAACACGGAGTCTACGAGCAGTACTTC. Amino acids: CSARAPEHGVYEQYF.

This clonotype was seen a handful of times. The chain carries TRBV20-1 and TRBJ2-7, with 13 bases fitting TRBD2. The CDR3 extends over 15 amino acids. The V segment lost 0 bases and the J segment 5 bases; nucleotides outside the gene matches: 4. CDR1 and CDR2 (germline): DFQATT, SNEGSKA (reference sequence). CDR3 region: CSAREWTSGGNEQYF. The CDR3 nucleotides read TGCAGTGCTAGAGAGTGGACTAGCGGGGGCAACGAGCAGTACTTC.

This clonotype was recorded many times. The chain couples TRBV9 to TRBJ1-1, with D possibly being TRBD1 (5 bases). Germline loops: CDR1 SGDLS, CDR2 YYNGEE. With 4 bases removed from V and 4 bases from J, the gap between germline ends came to 14 bases. The CDR3 spans 14 residues. In DNA form, the CDR3 reads TGTGCCAGCAGCCCCCGGGACGGGGTCACTGAAGCTTTCTTT. Translated: CASSPRDGVTEAFF.

The chain employs TRBV11-3 and TRBJ2-3; D is undetermined. V lost 2 bases to trimming and J lost 4 bases, with 7 bases between them. The CDR3 consists of 13 residues. Germline V gene sequence: CDR1 SGHNT, CDR2 YENEEA. The CDR3 here is CASSLSTADTQYF. The CDR3 DNA reads as TGTGCCAGCAGCTTATCGACTGCAGATACGCAGTATTTT.

CDR3 sequence reads: CAPISAGGRGEPQHF. In DNA form, the CDR3 reads TGCGCCCCCATCTCTGCCGGGGGCCGCGGGGAGCCCCAGCATTTT. This chain connects TRBV10-2 to TRBJ1-5, with D possibly matching TRBD1 (6 bases). Germline V gene sequence: CDR1 WSHSY, CDR2 SAAADI. The germline V and J ends were trimmed by 11 bases and 8 bases, with 25 bases remaining between them. CDR3 size: 15 residues.

The rearrangement uses TRBV4-1 and TRBJ2-7; 10 bases match TRBD2. V lost 2 bases to trimming and J lost 2 bases; unmatched junction nucleotides: 6. This CDR3 spans 16 amino acids. Germline V CDR1 and CDR2: MGHRA, YSYEKL. In nucleotides, the CDR3 is TGCGCCAGCAGCCAATATTTCAGCGGGGGGGCCTACGAGCAGTACTTC. It encodes CASSQYFSGGAYEQYF.

This clonotype was seen at least ten times. This rearrangement joins TRBV15 to TRBJ2-3; TRBD2 matches 9 bases. The CDR3 extends over 17 amino acids. The V and J ends lost 0 bases and 2 bases, in that order; junction bases with no gene match: 6. The germline gives CDR1 LNHNV, CDR2 YYDKDF (reference sequence). As DNA, the CDR3 is TGTGCCACCAGCAGAGATTGGCTAGCGGGACCCACAGATACGCAGTATTTT. Encoded protein: CATSRDWLAGPTDTQYF.

This clonotype has a count of ten or more. The chain links TRBV7-9 to TRBJ2-1; TRBD2 aligns across 8 bases. V trimming: 11 bases; J trimming: 3 bases; junction bases outside the gene matches: 0. In germline, CDR1 is SEHNR, CDR2 FQNEAQ (reference sequence). The CDR3 covers 11 residues. Here the CDR3 DNA reads TGTGCCGCGGGGGGCTACAATGAGCAGTTCTTC. Protein product: CAAGGYNEQFF. The full variable domain, rest sourced from reference TRBV7-9 and TRBJ2-1, is DTGVSQNPRHKITKRGQNVTFRCDPISEHNRLYWYRQTLGQGPEFLTYFQNEAQLEKSRLLSDRFSAERPKGSFSTLEIQRTEQGDSAMYLCAAGGYNEQFFGPGTRLTVL.

The sample holds a few counts of this clonotype. V and J are TRBV11-2 and TRBJ2-1, with 10 bases aligning to TRBD2. Losses at the gene ends were 5 bases for V and 0 bases for J; bases not matched to a gene: 4. The germline gives CDR1 SGHAT, CDR2 FQNNGV. The CDR3 is 16 residues long. The CDR3 nucleotides read TGTGCCAGCAGCCTTAGCGGGGGGCCCTCCTACAATGAGCAGTTCTTC. Translating it yields CASSLSGGPSYNEQFF.

The genes are TRBV24-1 and TRBJ2-1; 7 bases match TRBD1. This CDR3 region has 14 residues. Germline values: CDR1 KGHDR, CDR2 SFDVKD. Trimming cost V 9 bases and J 2 bases; bases outside gene matches: 6. The CDR3 region is CATEGDSPYNEQFF. DNA for the CDR3: TGTGCCACCGAGGGGGACAGCCCCTACAATGAGCAGTTCTTC.